The 17 T cell receptor beta chains below all came from one sample that was sequenced in a study of T cells in Graves' hyperthyroidism and ophthalmopathy. Regions amplified from RNA transcripts were the TCR beta CDR3 regions. Carried out on the TCR CDR3, a first-round RT-PCR used the HTBI primer set. TCRdb ran MiXCR on the multiplex PCR reads and lists one entry per CDR3 protein. The table shows about 600,000 distinct CDR3 sequences, with roughly 16% occurring only once. Sequencing was done on a sample of blood. These receptor sequences come from a woman aged 40 to 50 with Graves' ophthalmopathy.

Remarks on this clonotype: A read error may explain this, as a much larger clone is one base away. The chain is built from TRBV11-3 and TRBJ2-1; D might be TRBD2 (6 bases). This CDR3 has 14 residues. Germline CDR1 is SGHNT and CDR2 is YENEEA. V lost 2 bases and J 9 bases, leaving 14 bases between the germline ends. The CDR3 coding sequence is TGTGCCAGCAGCTTATTGGGACTGTGCATTGAGCAGTTCTTC. Protein sequence: CASSLLGLCIEQFF.

This chain uses TRBV7-6 with TRBJ2-7; the D is unclear. CDR3 length: 13 amino acids. Trimming pared 2 bases from V and 6 bases from J, leaving 11 bases between. In germline, CDR1 is SGHVS, CDR2 FNYEAQ. In nucleotides, the CDR3 is TGTGCCAGCAGCTTAAATTCGGGCGTCGAGCAGTACTTC. It is translated as CASSLNSGVEQYF.

This clonotype has ten or more counts. The rearrangement links TRBV30 to TRBJ1-1; D perhaps matches TRBD1 (5 bases). Germline V gene data show CDR1 as GTSNPN and CDR2 as SVGIG (reference sequence). The CDR3 is 18 amino acids. The V and J ends lost 1 base and 6 bases respectively, with 27 bases between them. In nucleotides, the CDR3 is TGTGCCTGGAGTGGGTCTTGGGGGTCGGGTTTGAGGTCGGCTGAAGCTTTCTTT. Its translation: CAWSGSWGSGLRSAEAFF.

Ten or more counts support this clonotype. The chain carries TRBV28 and TRBJ2-3; 12 positions agree with TRBD2. The CDR3 extends over 14 amino acids. The J segment lost 4 bases and the V segment lost 6 bases, leaving 2 bases of the junction unmatched. CDR1 and CDR2 (germline): MDHEN, SYDVKM. The CDR3 reads CASRTSGSADTQYF. As DNA, the CDR3 is TGTGCCAGCAGGACTAGCGGGAGTGCAGATACGCAGTATTTT.

This clonotype has ten or more counts. V and J are TRBV7-9 and TRBJ1-4; no clear D. V was shortened by 8 bases and J by 0 bases, with 7 bases between the two germline ends. This CDR3 comprises 13 residues. Germline CDR1 is SEHNR and CDR2 is FQNEAQ (reference sequence). CDR3 sequence reads: CASGRATNEKLFF. The CDR3, as DNA: TGTGCCAGCGGAAGGGCAACTAATGAAAAACTGTTTTTT.

This clonotype has only one observation. The rearrangement uses TRBV19 and TRBJ1-1, with TRBD1 as a possible D gene (5 bases). The CDR3 consists of 15 residues. Germline loops: CDR1 LNHDA, CDR2 SQIVND (reference sequence). The V end lost 8 bases, the J end lost 3 bases, and 19 bases lay between the germline ends. The chain's CDR3 is CASDWGTPKHTEAFF. The CDR3 DNA follows: TGTGCCAGTGATTGGGGGACTCCGAAGCACACTGAAGCTTTCTTT.

CDR3 nucleotide sequence: TGTGCCAGCATTTCCGGGACAGGGTTTGATACGCAGTATTTT. Residues: CASISGTGFDTQYF. The V call is TRBV6-2 or TRBV6-3, the J call TRBJ2-3, with 9 bases matching TRBD1. The CDR3 extends over 14 amino acids. The V gene's germline CDR1 is MNHEY and CDR2 SVGEGT. The V and J ends lost 7 bases and 6 bases, in that order; junction bases with no gene match: 8.

This clonotype was detected many times. J is TRBJ2-2 and V is TRBV6-1, with 10 bases fitting TRBD1. The J segment lost 4 bases and the V segment lost 7 bases, leaving 12 bases of the junction unmatched. CDR3 size: 17 residues. Germline CDR1 reads MNHNS; CDR2 reads SASEGT. DNA for the CDR3: TGTGCCAGCACTCTGCAAACCGGGACAGGGGCCACCGGGGAGCTGTTTTTT. This sequence encodes CASTLQTGTGATGELFF.

This clonotype was found many times. V usage is TRBV29-1 and J usage is TRBJ2-5; 8 nucleotides match TRBD2. CDR1 is SQVTM and CDR2 is ANQGSEA in the germline V gene. The CDR3 length is 14 residues. J lost 5 bases, V lost 5 bases, and 10 bases had no gene match. The CDR3 spells CSVSREGQGETQYF. CDR3 in DNA: TGCAGCGTTAGTCGGGAGGGCCAGGGGGAGACCCAGTACTTC.

This clonotype has ten or more counts. This chain connects TRBV11-1 to TRBJ2-2; TRBD1 matches at 12 bases. The junction had 6 bases not matched to a gene; V was cut back by 5 bases and J by 5 bases. The CDR3 length is 16 residues. The germline V gene encodes CDR1 SGHAT and CDR2 FQDESV (reference sequence). This CDR3 reads CASSRGQGALTGELFF. CDR3 nucleotide sequence: TGTGCCAGCAGCAGGGGACAGGGGGCTTTAACCGGGGAGCTGTTTTTT.

This chain uses TRBV10-3 with TRBJ2-3; perhaps TRBD2 as D (5 bases). The CDR3 is 13 residues long. The V gene lost 6 bases and the J gene lost 5 bases, with 12 bases spanning the gap. The V gene's germline CDR1 is ENHRY and CDR2 SYGVKD. The CDR3 loop reads CAIRWTAGDTQYF. In nucleotides, the CDR3 is TGTGCCATCAGATGGACGGCGGGAGATACGCAGTATTTT.

In its sample, this clonotype was seen many times. This chain joins TRBV7-6 and TRBJ2-1; TRBD1 or TRBD2 may be the D gene (5 bases each). This CDR3 is built from 13 residues. From germline, CDR1 is SGHVS and CDR2 FNYEAQ. Trimming cost V 1 base and J 9 bases, with 10 bases left between them. For the CDR3, the DNA is TGTGCCAGCAGCTTAGATGGGGGATTTGAGCAGTTCTTC. It yields the protein CASSLDGGFEQFF.

At least ten counts were recorded for this clonotype. The chain combines TRBV2 with TRBJ1-1; TRBD1 is a possible D gene (5 bases). The length of the CDR3 is 14 residues. The germline V and J ends were trimmed by 6 bases and 1 base, with 12 bases remaining between them. The germline CDR1 and CDR2 sequences are SNHLY and FYNNEI. Here the CDR3 reads CASRTASGNTEAFF. The CDR3 DNA reads as TGTGCCAGCAGGACAGCTTCTGGGAACACTGAAGCTTTCTTT.

Many counts were recorded for this clonotype. The V gene is TRBV3-1, the J gene TRBJ2-7; maybe TRBD1 (5 bases). The ends were cut back, 5 bases at V and 2 bases at J, with 7 bases in the middle. Germline V gives CDR1 LGHDT, CDR2 YNNKEL (reference sequence). This CDR3 has 12 amino acids. In DNA, the CDR3 is TGTGCCAGCAGCGGGGCCGCCTACGAGCAGTACTTC. This sequence encodes CASSGAAYEQYF.

In its sample, this clonotype was seen many times. The chain uses TRBV28 and TRBJ2-1; D gene uncertain. This CDR3 has 19 amino acids. V was cut by 4 bases and J by 0 bases, with 22 bases left in between. The germline V gene encodes CDR1 MDHEN and CDR2 SYDVKM. Here the CDR3 reads CASSSREVAPASSYNEQFF. CDR3 nucleotides: TGTGCCAGCAGTTCCCGCGAAGTCGCGCCCGCCAGCTCCTACAATGAGCAGTTCTTC.

The sample holds many counts of this clonotype. The chain's CDR3 is CASSRGLQPQHF. In DNA form, the CDR3 reads TGTGCCAGCAGTAGAGGTCTGCAGCCCCAGCATTTT. The V and J genes are TRBV7-8 and TRBJ1-5; no clear D. This CDR3 spans 12 amino acids. The V and J ends lost 6 bases and 7 bases respectively, with 10 bases between them. The germline V gene has CDR1 SGHVS and CDR2 FQNEAQ.

This clonotype showed up many times. This rearrangement joins TRBV11-2 to TRBJ2-1; unclear D gene. Deletions cut 1 base from V and 3 bases from J, with 10 bases between. The CDR3 has 15 residues. Germline V gene lookup returns CDR1 SGHAT and CDR2 FQNNGV. Here the CDR3 reads CASSLGVGNYNEQFF. The CDR3 bases are TGTGCCAGCAGCTTAGGTGTTGGCAACTACAATGAGCAGTTCTTC.